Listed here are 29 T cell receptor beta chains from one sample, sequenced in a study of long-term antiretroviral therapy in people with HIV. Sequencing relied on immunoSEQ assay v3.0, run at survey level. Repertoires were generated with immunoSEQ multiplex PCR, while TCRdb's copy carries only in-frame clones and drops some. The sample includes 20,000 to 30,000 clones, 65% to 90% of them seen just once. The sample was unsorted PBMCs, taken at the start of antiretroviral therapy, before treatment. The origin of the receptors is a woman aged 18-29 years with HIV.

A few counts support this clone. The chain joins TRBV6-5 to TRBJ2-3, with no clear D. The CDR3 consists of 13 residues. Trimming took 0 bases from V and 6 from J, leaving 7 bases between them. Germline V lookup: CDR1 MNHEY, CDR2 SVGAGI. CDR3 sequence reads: CASSYSPRDTQYF. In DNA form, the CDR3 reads TGTGCCAGCAGTTACTCCCCGCGCGATACGCAGTATTTT.

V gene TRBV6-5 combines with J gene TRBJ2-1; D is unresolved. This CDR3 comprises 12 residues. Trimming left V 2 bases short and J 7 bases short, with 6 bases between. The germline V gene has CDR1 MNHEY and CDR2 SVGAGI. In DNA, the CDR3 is TGTGCCAGCAGTTACCGGGCTAATGAGCAGTTCTTC. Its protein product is CASSYRANEQFF.

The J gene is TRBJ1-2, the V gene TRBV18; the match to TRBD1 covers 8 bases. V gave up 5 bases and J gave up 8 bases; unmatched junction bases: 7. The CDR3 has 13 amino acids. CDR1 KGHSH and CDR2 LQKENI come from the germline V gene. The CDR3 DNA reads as TGTGCCAGCTCAGAAGGACAGGGTGGCGGCTACACCTTC. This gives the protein CASSEGQGGGYTF.

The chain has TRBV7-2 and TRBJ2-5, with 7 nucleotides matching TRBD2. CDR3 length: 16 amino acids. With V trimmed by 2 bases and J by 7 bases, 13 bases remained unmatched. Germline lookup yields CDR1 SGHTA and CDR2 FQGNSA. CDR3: CASSLNSGIPTGTQYF. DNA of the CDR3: TGTGCCAGCAGCTTAAACAGCGGGATTCCTACGGGGACCCAGTACTTC. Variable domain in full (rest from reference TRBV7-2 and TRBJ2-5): GAGVSQSPSNKVTEKGKDVELRCDPISGHTALYWYRQSLGQGLEFLIYFQGNSAPDKSGLPSDRFSAERTGGSVSTLTIQRTQQEDSAVYLCASSLNSGIPTGTQYFGPGTRLLVL.

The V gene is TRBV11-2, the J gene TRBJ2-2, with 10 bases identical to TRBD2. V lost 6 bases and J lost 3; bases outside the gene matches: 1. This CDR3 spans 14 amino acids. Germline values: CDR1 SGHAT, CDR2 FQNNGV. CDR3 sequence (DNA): TGTGCCAGCAGACTAGCGGGGTACACCGGGGAGCTGTTTTTT. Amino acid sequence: CASRLAGYTGELFF.

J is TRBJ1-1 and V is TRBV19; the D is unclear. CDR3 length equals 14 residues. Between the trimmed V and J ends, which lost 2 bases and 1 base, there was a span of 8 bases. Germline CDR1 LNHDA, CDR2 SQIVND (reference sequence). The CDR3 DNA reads TGTGCCAGTAGTATAACCCCAACGAACACTGAAGCTTTCTTT. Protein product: CASSITPTNTEAFF.

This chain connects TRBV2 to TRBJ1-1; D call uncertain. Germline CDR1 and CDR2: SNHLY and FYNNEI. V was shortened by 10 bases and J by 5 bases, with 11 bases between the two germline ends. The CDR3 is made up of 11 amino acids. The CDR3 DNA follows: TGTGCCAATCGGGGAGGGACTGAAGCTTTCTTT. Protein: CANRGGTEAFF.

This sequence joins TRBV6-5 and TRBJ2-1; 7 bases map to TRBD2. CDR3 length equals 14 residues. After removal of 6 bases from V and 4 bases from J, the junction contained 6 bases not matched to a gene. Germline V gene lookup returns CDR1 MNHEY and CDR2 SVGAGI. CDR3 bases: TGTGCCAGCAGCCGGGACTACCGTTACAATGAGCAGTTCTTC. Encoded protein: CASSRDYRYNEQFF.

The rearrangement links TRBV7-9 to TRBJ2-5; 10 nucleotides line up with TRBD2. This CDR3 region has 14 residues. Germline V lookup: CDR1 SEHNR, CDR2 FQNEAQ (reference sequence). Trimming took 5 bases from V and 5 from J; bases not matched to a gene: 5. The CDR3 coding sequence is TGTGCCAGCAGCCCGAGCGGGAGGGGGGAGACCCAGTACTTC. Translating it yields CASSPSGRGETQYF.

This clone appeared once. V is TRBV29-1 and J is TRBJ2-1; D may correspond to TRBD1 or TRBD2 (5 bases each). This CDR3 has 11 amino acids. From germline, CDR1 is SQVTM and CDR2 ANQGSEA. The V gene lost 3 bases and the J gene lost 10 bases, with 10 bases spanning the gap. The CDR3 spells CSVDRDGEQFF. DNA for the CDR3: TGCAGCGTTGACAGGGACGGGGAGCAGTTCTTC.

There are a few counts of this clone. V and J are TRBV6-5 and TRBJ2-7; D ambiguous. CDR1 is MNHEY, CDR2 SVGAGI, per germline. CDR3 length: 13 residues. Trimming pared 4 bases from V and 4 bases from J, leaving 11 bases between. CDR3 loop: CASSLSQVYEQYF. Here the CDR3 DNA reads TGTGCCAGCAGTTTGTCCCAGGTTTACGAGCAGTACTTC.

Written as DNA, the CDR3 is TGTGCCAGCAGCTTGGATGGGCTGGCCCAGGGGACCCAGTACTTC. Its protein product is CASSLDGLAQGTQYF. The chain recombines TRBV5-4 with TRBJ2-5; TRBD1 might be the D (5 bases). The germline V gene encodes CDR1 SGHNT and CDR2 YYREEE (reference sequence). Trimming removed 0 bases from V and 7 bases from J, with 16 bases in between. The CDR3 is 15 amino acids.

The CDR3 coding sequence is TGTGCCAGCAGTGAAGGCAGCTCCTACGAGCAGTACTTC. Protein product: CASSEGSSYEQYF. The rearrangement links TRBV2 to TRBJ2-7; D ambiguous. The V end was cut by 1 base, the J end by 0 bases, with 4 bases between. Germline lookup yields CDR1 SNHLY and CDR2 FYNNEI. The CDR3 runs 13 residues.

CDR3 amino acids: CASSLQGTKGQPQHF. The CDR3 DNA reads TGTGCCAGCAGTCTACAGGGGACGAAGGGTCAGCCCCAGCATTTT. The chain joins TRBV6-5 to TRBJ1-5; TRBD1 aligns across 7 bases. J gave up 6 bases and V 5 bases, and 10 bases lay outside the gene matches. This CDR3 comprises 15 residues. CDR1 is MNHEY and CDR2 is SVGAGI in the germline V gene.

In nucleotides, the CDR3 is TGTGCCAGCATGCGGGCTGCGCAACAAGAGACCCAGTACTTC. It specifies CASMRAAQQETQYF. The chain combines TRBV2 with TRBJ2-5, with D possibly matching TRBD2 (5 bases). Trimming stripped 7 bases from V and 2 bases from J, with 14 bases between. The CDR3 totals 14 residues. Germline CDR1 reads SNHLY; CDR2 reads FYNNEI. Supplemented by reference TRBV2 and TRBJ2-5, the full variable domain reads EPEVTQTPSHQVTQMGQEVILRCVPISNHLYFYWYRQILGQKVEFLVSFYNNEISEKSEIFDDQFSVERPDGSNFTLKIRSTKLEDSAMYFCASMRAAQQETQYFGPGTRLLVL.

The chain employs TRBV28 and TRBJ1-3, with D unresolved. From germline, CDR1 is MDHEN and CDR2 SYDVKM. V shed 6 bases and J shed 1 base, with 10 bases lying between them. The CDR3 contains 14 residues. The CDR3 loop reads CASRPSLSGNTIYF. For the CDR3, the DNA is TGTGCCAGCAGGCCCTCTTTGTCTGGAAACACCATATATTTT. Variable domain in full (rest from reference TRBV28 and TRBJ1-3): DVKVTQSSRYLVKRTGEKVFLECVQDMDHENMFWYRQDPGLGLRLIYFSYDVKMKEKGDIPEGYSVSREKKERFSLILESASTNQTSMYLCASRPSLSGNTIYFGEGSWLTVV.

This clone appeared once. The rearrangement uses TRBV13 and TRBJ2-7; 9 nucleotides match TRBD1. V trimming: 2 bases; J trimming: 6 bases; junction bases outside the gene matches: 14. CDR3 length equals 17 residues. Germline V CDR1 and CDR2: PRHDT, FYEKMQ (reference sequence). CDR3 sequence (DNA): TGTGCCAGCAGCTTATATTTGGTCGTCGGGACAGGGACCGAGCAGTACTTC. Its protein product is CASSLYLVVGTGTEQYF.

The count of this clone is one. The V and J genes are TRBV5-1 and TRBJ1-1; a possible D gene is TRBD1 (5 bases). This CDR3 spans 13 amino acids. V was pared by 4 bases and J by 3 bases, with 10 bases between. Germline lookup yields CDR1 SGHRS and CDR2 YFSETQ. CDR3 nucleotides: TGCGCCAGCAGCAGTGACAGACACACTGAAGCTTTCTTT. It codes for CASSSDRHTEAFF.

This CDR3 reads CASSLGVGNTIYF. CDR3 bases: TGTGCCAGCAGCTTAGGGGTCGGAAACACCATATATTTT. This chain uses TRBV11-2 with TRBJ1-3, with D unresolved. The CDR3 runs 13 residues. CDR1 SGHAT and CDR2 FQNNGV come from the germline V gene. V shed 1 base and J shed 4 bases, with 5 bases lying between them.

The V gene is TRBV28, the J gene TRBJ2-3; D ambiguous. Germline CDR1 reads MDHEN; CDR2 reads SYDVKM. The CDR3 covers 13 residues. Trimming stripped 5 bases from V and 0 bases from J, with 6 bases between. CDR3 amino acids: CASSVGSTDTQYF. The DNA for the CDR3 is TGTGCCAGCAGTGTGGGGAGCACAGATACGCAGTATTTT.

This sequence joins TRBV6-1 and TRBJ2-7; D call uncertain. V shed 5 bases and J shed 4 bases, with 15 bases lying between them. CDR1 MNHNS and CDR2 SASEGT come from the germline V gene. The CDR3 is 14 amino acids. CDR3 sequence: CASSFSGNLYEQYF. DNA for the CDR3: TGTGCCAGCAGTTTCTCTGGGAACCTATACGAGCAGTACTTC.

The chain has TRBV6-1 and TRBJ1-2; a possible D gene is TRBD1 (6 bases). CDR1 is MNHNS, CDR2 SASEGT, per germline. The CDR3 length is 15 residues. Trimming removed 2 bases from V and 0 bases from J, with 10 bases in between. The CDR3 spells CASSETTGPNYGYTF. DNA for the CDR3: TGTGCCAGCAGTGAAACAACAGGGCCTAACTATGGCTACACCTTC.

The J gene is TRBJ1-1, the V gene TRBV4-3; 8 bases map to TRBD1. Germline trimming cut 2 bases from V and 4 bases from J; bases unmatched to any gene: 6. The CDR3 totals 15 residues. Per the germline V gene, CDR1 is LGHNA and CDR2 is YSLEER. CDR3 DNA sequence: TGCGCCAGCAGCCAACTTGGACAGGGAGGCACTGAAGCTTTCTTT. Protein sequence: CASSQLGQGGTEAFF.

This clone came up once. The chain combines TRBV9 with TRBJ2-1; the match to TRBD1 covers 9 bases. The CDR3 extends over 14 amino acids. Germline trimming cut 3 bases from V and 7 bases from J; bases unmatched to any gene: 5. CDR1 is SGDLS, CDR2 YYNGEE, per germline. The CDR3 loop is CASSGTGGWNEQFF. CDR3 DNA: TGTGCCAGCAGCGGTACAGGGGGCTGGAATGAGCAGTTCTTC.

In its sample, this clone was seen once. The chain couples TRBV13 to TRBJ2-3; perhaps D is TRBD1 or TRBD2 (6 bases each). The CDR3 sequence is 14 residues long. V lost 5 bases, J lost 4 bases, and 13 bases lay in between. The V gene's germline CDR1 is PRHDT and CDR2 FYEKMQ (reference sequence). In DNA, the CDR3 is TGTGCCAGCAGCCTTAGGGGGGAGGCAGATACGCAGTATTTT. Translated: CASSLRGEADTQYF.

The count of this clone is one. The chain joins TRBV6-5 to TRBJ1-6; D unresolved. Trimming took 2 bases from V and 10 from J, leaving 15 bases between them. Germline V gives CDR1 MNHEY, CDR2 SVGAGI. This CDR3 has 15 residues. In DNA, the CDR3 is TGTGCCAGCAGTTACGGGCAGGAAAAGAGGTCACCCCTCCACTTT. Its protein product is CASSYGQEKRSPLHF.

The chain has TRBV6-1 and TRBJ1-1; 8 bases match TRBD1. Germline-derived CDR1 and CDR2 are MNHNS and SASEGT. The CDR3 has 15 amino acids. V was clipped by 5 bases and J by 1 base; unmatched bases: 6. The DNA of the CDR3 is TGTGCCAGCAGTAAGACAGGGGAAGGGAACACTGAAGCTTTCTTT. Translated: CASSKTGEGNTEAFF.

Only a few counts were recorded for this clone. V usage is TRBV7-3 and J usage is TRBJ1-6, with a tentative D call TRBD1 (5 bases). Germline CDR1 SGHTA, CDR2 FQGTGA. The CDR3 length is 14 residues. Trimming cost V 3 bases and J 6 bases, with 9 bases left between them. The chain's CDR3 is CASSFAGPNSPLHF. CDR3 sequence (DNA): TGTGCCAGCAGCTTCGCAGGGCCTAATTCACCCCTCCACTTT.

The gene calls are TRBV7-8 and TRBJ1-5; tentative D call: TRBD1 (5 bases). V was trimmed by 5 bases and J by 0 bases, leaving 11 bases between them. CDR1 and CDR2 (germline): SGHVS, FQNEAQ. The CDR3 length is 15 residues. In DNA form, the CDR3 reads TGTGCCAGCAGCCCCGGAGGGGTTAGCAATCAGCCCCAGCATTTT. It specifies CASSPGGVSNQPQHF.